This T cell receptor (beta chain) was captured by sequencing in a study of cytomegalovirus exposure and HLA in healthy donors. The study, taken as a whole, reports: The authors enumerated under 200 TCR beta chains as linked to cytomegalovirus. Solely CMV serostatus was available to characterize immune exposure. V- and J-gene trimming in TCR beta was tied to a missense DCLRE1C variant by an analysis performed later.

A word on this clone: The antigen is not known.

V lost 0 bases, J lost 4 bases, and 8 bases stayed unmatched. This CDR3 has 17 residues. The germline gives CDR1 SGHRS, CDR2 YFSETQ. It was with 60 Vbeta and 13 Jbeta primers that the PCR ran. In the authors' workflow: Unique TCR beta chains totaled some 78 million in a later count, with some 10 million of them shared. Sequencing used immunoSEQ multiplex PCR; TCRdb keeps in-frame clones, though not all of them. The DNA was the basis for D and trimming; V, J and clone size are from that table. The table includes 150,000 to 200,000 clones, 65% to 85% detected once. Material: PBMCs. The chain combines TRBV5-1 with TRBJ2-3; TRBD1 aligns across 10 bases. The clonotype comes from a woman between 18 and 29 years old in good health and CMV-seronegative. CDR3 amino acids: CASSLAWDRGSSDTQYF. The CDR3 nucleotides read TGCGCCAGCAGCTTGGCATGGGACAGGGGTTCATCAGATACGCAGTATTTT.